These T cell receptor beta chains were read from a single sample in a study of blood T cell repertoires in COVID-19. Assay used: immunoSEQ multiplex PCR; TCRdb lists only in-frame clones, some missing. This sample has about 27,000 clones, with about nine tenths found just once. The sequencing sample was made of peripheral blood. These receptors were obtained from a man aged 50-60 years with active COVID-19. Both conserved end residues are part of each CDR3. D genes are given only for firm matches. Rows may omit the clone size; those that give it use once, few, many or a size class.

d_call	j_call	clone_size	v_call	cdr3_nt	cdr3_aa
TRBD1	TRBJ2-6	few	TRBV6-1	TGTGCCAGCAATGAACAGGGGTGGGTAGCTGGGGCCAACGTCCTGACTTTC	CASNEQGWVAGANVLTF
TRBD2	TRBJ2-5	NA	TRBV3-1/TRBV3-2	TGTGCCAGCAGCCAAGTTTGGACTAGGCAAGAGACCCAGTACTTC	CASSQVWTRQETQYF
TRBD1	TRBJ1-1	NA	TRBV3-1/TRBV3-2	TGTGCCAGCAGCCCGGGTTCCGGGACAGGAGAAGCTTTCTTT	CASSPGSGTGEAFF
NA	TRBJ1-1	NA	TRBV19	TGTGCCAGTCTGGCAGGGATTGAAGCTTTCTTT	CASLAGIEAFF
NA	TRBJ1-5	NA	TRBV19	TGTGCCAGTAGTCGAGACATCAGCAATCAGCCCCAGCATTTT	CASSRDISNQPQHF
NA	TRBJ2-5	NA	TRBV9	TGTGCCAGCAGCCCCGAGGAGGGAGTGGGGGAGACCCAGTACTTC	CASSPEEGVGETQYF
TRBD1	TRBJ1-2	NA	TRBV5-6	TGTGCCAGCAGCAGGACAGGGCATGGCTACACCTTC	CASSRTGHGYTF
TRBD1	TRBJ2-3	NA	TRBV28	TGTGCCAGCAGTGAACGGACAGGGGGCACAGATACGCAGTATTTT	CASSERTGGTDTQYF
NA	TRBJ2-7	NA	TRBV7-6	TGTGCCAGCAGCTTAGCGTGGGGCATTAGCTCCTACGAGCAGTACTTC	CASSLAWGISSYEQYF
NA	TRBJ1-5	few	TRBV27	TGTGCCGGGAATGGGGCTATGGGGTTTAGCAATCAGCCCCAGCATTTT	CAGNGAMGFSNQPQHF